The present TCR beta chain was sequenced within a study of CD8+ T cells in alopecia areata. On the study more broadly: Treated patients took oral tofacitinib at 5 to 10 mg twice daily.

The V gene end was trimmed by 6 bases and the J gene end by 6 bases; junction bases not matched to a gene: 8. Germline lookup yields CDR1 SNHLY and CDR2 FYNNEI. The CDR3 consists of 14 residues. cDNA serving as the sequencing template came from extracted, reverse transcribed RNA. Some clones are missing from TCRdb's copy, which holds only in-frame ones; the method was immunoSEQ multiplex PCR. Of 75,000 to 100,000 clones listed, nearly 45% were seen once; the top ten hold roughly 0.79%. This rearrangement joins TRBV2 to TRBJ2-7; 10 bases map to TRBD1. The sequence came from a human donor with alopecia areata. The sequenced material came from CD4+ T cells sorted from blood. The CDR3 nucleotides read TGTGCCAGCAGACCCGGGACAGGGGTCCTCGAGCAGTACTTC. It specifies CASRPGTGVLEQYF.